This TCR beta chain was recovered during a study of Graves' ophthalmopathy and Graves' hyperthyroidism. The study, taken as a whole, reports: Blood also contained most of the expanded thyroid clonotypes above 0.001 frequency.

Every ophthalmopathy donor presented moderate-to-severe activity, CAS ≥3, NOSPECS ≥4 and duration under 3 months. Other autoimmune diseases, uncontrolled infections, pregnancy or lactation led to the exclusion of patients. From germline, CDR1 is MNHEY and CDR2 SVGEGT. With V trimmed by 6 bases and J by 5 bases, 14 bases remained unmatched. The CDR3 extends over 16 amino acids. The sequenced template was RNA, covering the TCR beta CDR3 region. HTBI primers served in a first-round RT-PCR, which a second-round multiplex PCR followed. One entry per CDR3 protein, called by TCRdb with MiXCR from the multiplex PCR reads. The sample shows a few hundred thousand distinct CDR3 sequences, about 16% of them seen only once. On this clonotype: Its specificity is unknown. A much more abundant neighbour one base away suggests this may be a read error.

The J gene is TRBJ2-7, the V gene TRBV6-2 or TRBV6-3, with 9 bases that match TRBD2. The TCR originated in a woman between 18 and 29 years old with Graves' ophthalmopathy. The specimen sequenced was peripheral blood. CDR3 protein: CASRSPPGLADHEQYF. CDR3 DNA: TGTGCCAGCAGATCCCCCCCGGGACTAGCAGACCACGAGCAGTACTTC.